A single TCR beta chain is shown here with its context. Its cognate antigen is unknown. The PCR used 60 Vbeta and 13 Jbeta primers. TCRdb's copy holds only in-frame clones and misses some; the assay was immunoSEQ multiplex PCR. The repertoire holds 150,000 to 200,000 clones, with 75% to 85% as singletons. This record belongs to a study of cytomegalovirus exposure and HLA in healthy donors. Across the study: Caucasian-associated ancestry cluster membership applied to 75% to 85% of a few hundred genotyped donors.

General observations from the study: Looking again later, the authors saw that most CMV-associated TCR beta chains seemed HLA-restricted.

V was shortened by 0 bases and J by 12 bases, with 18 bases between the two germline ends. CDR3 length: 16 amino acids. Germline CDR1 MNHEY, CDR2 SMNVEV (reference sequence). The specimen was PBMCs. The TCR originated in a woman between 45 and 65 years old in good health and CMV-seronegative. This chain links TRBV27 with TRBJ1-6; D gene uncertain. Here the CDR3 reads CASSLSRETPSLPLHF. The DNA for the CDR3 is TGTGCCAGCAGTTTATCGCGGGAAACCCCGTCTCTACCCCTCCACTTT.